This T cell receptor beta chain was captured by sequencing in a study of cytomegalovirus exposure and HLA in healthy donors. The CDR3 length is 16 residues. V lost 5 bases to trimming and J lost 2 bases; unmatched junction nucleotides: 10. Germline-derived CDR1 and CDR2 are PRHDT and FYEKMQ (reference sequence). With 60 Vbeta and 13 Jbeta primers, the PCR was carried out. The protocol was immunoSEQ multiplex PCR, while the TCRdb copy is restricted to in-frame clones and leaves out a portion. The sample lists around 200,000 clones, 85% to 90% seen once, with roughly 1% in the top ten. The rearrangement joins TRBV13 to TRBJ2-5; 8 bases fit TRBD2. The material sequenced was PBMCs. This receptor was taken from a woman aged 18-29 years in good health and CMV-seronegative. CDR3 bases: TGTGCCAGCAGCCGACCGGGAGGGGAGATTCAAGAGACCCAGTACTTC. It codes for CASSRPGGEIQETQYF.